One sample yielded the 18 T cell receptor beta chains listed below, sequenced in a study of blood T cell repertoires in COVID-19 (dated by TCRdb to 2020 to 2022). The library was prepared using the immunoSEQ multiplex PCR assay. TCRdb retrieved this table from immuneACCESS and kept in-frame rearrangements only. Not all clones are present; in checked studies, unresolved V genes account for under half, and no reason is known for the remainder. Here the sample has around 120,000 clones; 60% to 85% occur a single time. The ten largest account for about 2.3% of the sample. The specimen was peripheral blood. Receptors originate from a man in his 70s with acute or convalescent COVID-19.

The chain has TRBV9 and TRBJ2-7, with D perhaps TRBD2 (7 bases). This CDR3 spans 15 amino acids. Germline CDR1 and CDR2: SGDLS and YYNGEE. Trimming took off 3 bases at V and 3 bases at J, with 16 bases between the two ends. The DNA for the CDR3 is TGTGCCAGCAGCGCCCACGTCGGGGGGCTCTACGAGCAGTACTTC. This encodes CASSAHVGGLYEQYF. Combining the CDR3 with reference TRBV9 and TRBJ2-7 gives the whole variable domain DSGVTQTPKHLITATGQRVTLRCSPRSGDLSVYWYQQSLDQGLQFLIQYYNGEERAKGNILERFSAQQFPDLHSELNLSSLELGDSALYFCASSAHVGGLYEQYFGPGTRLTVT.

The gene calls are TRBV2 and TRBJ1-2; D gene ambiguous. V was clipped by 4 bases and J by 7 bases, with 19 bases between them. The germline CDR1 and CDR2 sequences are SNHLY and FYNNEI. CDR3 size: 15 residues. The CDR3 here is CASSARRGGEGGYTF. CDR3 DNA: TGTGCCAGCAGTGCACGACGCGGTGGGGAGGGTGGCTACACCTTC.

The gene calls are TRBV7-6 and TRBJ1-2, with 10 bases that match TRBD1. The CDR3 extends over 17 amino acids. The J segment lost 0 bases and the V segment lost 5 bases, leaving 9 bases of the junction unmatched. Per the germline V gene, CDR1 is SGHVS and CDR2 is FNYEAQ. Here the CDR3 reads CASSGTDRGWANYGYTF. The CDR3 region has the DNA TGTGCCAGCAGCGGAACGGACAGGGGGTGGGCTAACTATGGCTACACCTTC.

J is TRBJ1-2 and V is TRBV5-6; 8 bases map to TRBD1. With 4 bases clipped from V and 7 bases from J, the junction kept 21 bases outside the gene matches. CDR3 size: 18 residues. Germline V gives CDR1 SGHDT, CDR2 YYEEEE. CDR3 coding DNA: TGTGCCAGCAGCAGAGGGACAGGCGCCCTAGGTTTAGCCGGTGGCTACACCTTC. This sequence encodes CASSRGTGALGLAGGYTF.

The chain employs TRBV6-1 and TRBJ1-1, with 8 bases aligning to TRBD1. Looked up from germline, CDR1 is MNHNS and CDR2 is SASEGT. Losses at the gene ends were 2 bases for V and 4 bases for J; bases not matched to a gene: 6. This CDR3 comprises 15 residues. CDR3 protein: CASSERQGWSTEAFF. For the CDR3, the DNA is TGTGCCAGCAGTGAAAGACAGGGGTGGTCCACTGAAGCTTTCTTT.

V is TRBV18 and J is TRBJ2-6, with 9 bases aligning to TRBD1. Germline CDR1 KGHSH, CDR2 LQKENI. The trim removed 1 base at V and 4 bases at J, leaving 11 bases unmatched. The CDR3 loop spans 19 amino acids. CDR3 nucleotide sequence: TGTGCCAGCTCACCACTGATCTCGACAGGGGGAGCCGGGGCCAACGTCCTGACTTTC. Translation gives CASSPLISTGGAGANVLTF.

CDR3: CASSSQGAGNTEAFF. CDR3 coding DNA: TGTGCCAGCAGCTCCCAGGGGGCGGGGAACACTGAAGCTTTCTTT. This chain joins TRBV7-9 and TRBJ1-1, with 8 positions matching TRBD1. Germline-derived CDR1 and CDR2 are SEHNR and FQNEAQ (reference sequence). This CDR3 region has 15 residues. After removal of 4 bases from V and 1 base from J, the junction contained 5 bases not matched to a gene.

The rearrangement links TRBV7-2 to TRBJ1-1, with D possibly matching TRBD1 (5 bases). V was pared by 1 base and J by 7 bases, with 7 bases between. There are 12 residues in the CDR3. Germline lookup yields CDR1 SGHTA and CDR2 FQGNSA. The CDR3 is CASSLDRIEAFF. In nucleotides, the CDR3 is TGTGCCAGCAGCTTAGACAGGATTGAAGCTTTCTTT.

This clone was observed a handful of times. The gene calls are TRBV4-3 and TRBJ2-1; TRBD2 aligns across 9 bases. Germline V lookup: CDR1 LGHNA, CDR2 YSLEER. V was pared by 0 bases and J by 5 bases, with 5 bases of the junction left unmatched. This CDR3 comprises 16 residues. The CDR3 nucleotides are TGCGCCAGCAGCCAAGATGCGGGGGGGATCCACAATGAGCAGTTCTTC. Residues: CASSQDAGGIHNEQFF.

This CDR3 reads CASSSQPGGNYGYTF. In nucleotides, the CDR3 is TGTGCCAGCAGTTCGCAGCCCGGGGGGAACTATGGCTACACCTTC. The chain combines TRBV7-3 with TRBJ1-2; D perhaps matches TRBD1 (5 bases). With 6 bases removed from V and 2 bases from J, the gap between germline ends came to 16 bases. This CDR3 is built from 15 residues. CDR1 is SGHTA and CDR2 is FQGTGA in the germline V gene.

This chain connects TRBV5-4 to TRBJ1-1; a weak D match, TRBD1 (5 bases). The V gene lost 2 bases and the J gene lost 1 base, with 12 bases spanning the gap. CDR3 length equals 15 residues. CDR1 is SGHNT and CDR2 is YYREEE in the germline V gene (reference sequence). The chain's CDR3 is CASSFPQGTNTEAFF. The CDR3, as DNA: TGTGCCAGCAGCTTCCCTCAGGGAACGAACACTGAAGCTTTCTTT.

V is TRBV21-1 and J is TRBJ2-3; the DNA was not compared with TRBD2, the D call given in the table. TRBV21-1 is reported as a pseudogene. The CDR3 spans 11 residues. CDR3 DNA sequence: TGTGGGCGGGAGGGCACAGATACGCAGTATTTT. Its protein product is CGREGTDTQYF.

Note on this clone: One junction end disagrees with the germline gene, perhaps due to a read error. V gene TRBV5-1 combines with J gene TRBJ1-2, with a weak D call TRBD1 (6 bases). The CDR3 is 10 amino acids. Germline values: CDR1 SGHRS, CDR2 YFSETQ. CDR3 bases: TGCGCCAGCAGCCAAGACAGGAACCTCTTC. It yields the protein CASSQDRNLF.

The gene calls are TRBV21-1 and TRBJ2-7; the table's D call of TRBD1 was not tested on the DNA. TRBV21-1 is classified as a pseudogene. This CDR3 spans 18 amino acids. The CDR3 sequence: CASSKDPRERPPGYEQYF. CDR3 coding DNA: TGTGCCAGCAGCAAAGACCCCAGGGAAAGGCCTCCGGGCTACGAGCAGTACTTC.

This clone was detected a few times. The chain carries TRBV29-1 and TRBJ1-5; weak D call: TRBD1 (6 bases). This CDR3 region has 14 residues. Germline lookup yields CDR1 SQVTM and CDR2 ANQGSEA. The germline V and J ends were trimmed by 6 bases and 0 bases, with 12 bases remaining between them. As DNA, the CDR3 is TGCAGCGTCACCGGGACAAATAGCAATCAGCCCCAGCATTTT. It is translated as CSVTGTNSNQPQHF.

The chain is built from TRBV2 and TRBJ1-2; unclear D gene. This CDR3 has 13 amino acids. From germline, CDR1 is SNHLY and CDR2 FYNNEI. Trimming removed 4 bases from V and 2 bases from J, with 8 bases in between. The CDR3 DNA reads as TGTGCCAGCAGTGGGGCTATGAACTATGGCTACACCTTC. Translated: CASSGAMNYGYTF.

About this clone: Given a much more abundant clone one base away, this may be a read error. The chain combines TRBV7-2 with TRBJ2-2, with D unresolved. Germline CDR1 and CDR2: SGHTA and FQGNSA. The CDR3 runs to 14 residues. V was shortened by 2 bases and J by 0 bases, with 4 bases between the two germline ends. The CDR3 DNA is TGTGCCAGCAGCTTAACAGCGAACACCGGGGAGCTGTTTTTT. Its translation: CASSLTANTGELFF. Looking up the rest from reference TRBV7-2 and TRBJ2-2 gives the full variable domain: GAGVSQSPSNKVTEKGKDVELRCDPISGHTALYWYRQSLGQGLEFLIYFQGNSAPDKSGLPSDRFSAERTGGSVSTLTIQRTQQEDSAVYLCASSLTANTGELFFGEGSRLTVL.

The genes are TRBV4-3 and TRBJ1-5; weak D call: TRBD1 (5 bases). The CDR3 sequence is 15 residues long. Germline assignment: CDR1 LGHNA and CDR2 YSLEER. V was pared by 0 bases and J by 3 bases, with 9 bases between. DNA for the CDR3: TGCGCCAGCAGCCAAGATGGGGCAGCCAATCAGCCCCAGCATTTT. Encoded protein: CASSQDGAANQPQHF.